Sequencing of this T cell receptor beta chain was carried out in a study of blood T cell repertoires in COVID-19. Study in general: There were acute and convalescent COVID-19 samples, and they came from the United States, Italy and Spain. T cells, B-cell-depleted T cells, or PBMCs provided the cDNA or gDNA that served as material.

Original data processing: Reference gene primer amplification in the assay estimated nucleated cell counts. Using immunoSEQ multiplex PCR, the repertoire was profiled, and TCRdb retains in-frame clones only, with some absent. V and J calls and clone size are given by that table; D and trimming were obtained from the DNA. The sample has just over 150,000 clones, less than 85% seen once. Germline V gives CDR1 MDHEN, CDR2 SYDVKM. This CDR3 comprises 16 residues. Trimming removed 1 base from V and 4 bases from J, with 16 bases in between. This rearrangement joins TRBV28 to TRBJ1-1; D not resolved. The sample consisted of peripheral blood. This sequence was found in a human donor with acute or convalescent COVID-19. The donor label of this sample is uncertain. CDR3 coding DNA: TGTGCCAGCAGTTTATCCGGGTATGGCCACCGCACTGAAGCTTTCTTT. Encoded protein: CASSLSGYGHRTEAFF. Drawing the rest from reference TRBV28 and TRBJ1-1, the complete variable domain is DVKVTQSSRYLVKRTGEKVFLECVQDMDHENMFWYRQDPGLGLRLIYFSYDVKMKEKGDIPEGYSVSREKKERFSLILESASTNQTSMYLCASSLSGYGHRTEAFFGQGTRLTVV.